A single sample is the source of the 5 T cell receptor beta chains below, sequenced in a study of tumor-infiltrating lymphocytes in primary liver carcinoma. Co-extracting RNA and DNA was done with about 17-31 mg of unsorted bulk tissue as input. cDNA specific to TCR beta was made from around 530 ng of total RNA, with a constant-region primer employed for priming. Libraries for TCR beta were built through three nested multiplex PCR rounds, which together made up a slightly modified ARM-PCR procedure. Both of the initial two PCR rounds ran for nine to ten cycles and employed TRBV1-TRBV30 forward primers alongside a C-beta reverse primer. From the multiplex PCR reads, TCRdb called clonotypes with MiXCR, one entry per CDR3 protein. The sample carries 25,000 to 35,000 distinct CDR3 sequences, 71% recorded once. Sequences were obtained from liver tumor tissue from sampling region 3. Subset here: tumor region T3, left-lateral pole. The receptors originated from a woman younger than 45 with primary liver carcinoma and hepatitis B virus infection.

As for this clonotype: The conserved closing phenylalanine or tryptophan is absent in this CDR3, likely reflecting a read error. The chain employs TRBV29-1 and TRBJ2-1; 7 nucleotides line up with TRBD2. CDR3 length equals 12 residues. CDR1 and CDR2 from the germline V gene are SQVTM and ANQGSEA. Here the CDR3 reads CSTLRDYNDQFS. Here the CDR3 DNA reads TGCAGCACCCTAAGGGACTACAATGATCAGTTCTCC.

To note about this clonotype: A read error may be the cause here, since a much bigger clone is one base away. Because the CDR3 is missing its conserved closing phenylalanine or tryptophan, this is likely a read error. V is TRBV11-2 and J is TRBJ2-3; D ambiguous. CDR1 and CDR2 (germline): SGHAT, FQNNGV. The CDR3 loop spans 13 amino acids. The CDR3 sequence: CGSSLDRRDTQYS. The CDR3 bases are TGTGGCAGCAGCTTAGATCGAAGAGATACGCAGTATTCT.

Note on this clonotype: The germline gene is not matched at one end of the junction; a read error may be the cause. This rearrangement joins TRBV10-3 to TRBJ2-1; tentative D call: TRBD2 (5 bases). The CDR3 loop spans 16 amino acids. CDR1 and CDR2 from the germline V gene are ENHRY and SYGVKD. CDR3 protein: CAIRESAVGAYNGQFF. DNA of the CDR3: TGTGCCATCAGAGAGTCGGCAGTGGGAGCCTACAATGGGCAGTTCTTC.

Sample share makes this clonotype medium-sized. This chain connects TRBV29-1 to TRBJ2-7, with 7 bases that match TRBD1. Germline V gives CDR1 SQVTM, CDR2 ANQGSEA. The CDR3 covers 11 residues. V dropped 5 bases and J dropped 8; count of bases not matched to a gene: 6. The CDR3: CSVLTGVQQYF. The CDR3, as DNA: TGCAGCGTTTTAACAGGGGTTCAGCAGTACTTC.

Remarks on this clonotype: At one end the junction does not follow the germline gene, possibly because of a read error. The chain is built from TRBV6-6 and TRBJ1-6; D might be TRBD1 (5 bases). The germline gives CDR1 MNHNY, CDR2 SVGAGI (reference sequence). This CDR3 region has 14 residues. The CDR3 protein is CGSSYTGVDSPLHF. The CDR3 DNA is TGTGGCAGCAGTTACACAGGAGTGGATTCACCCCTCCACTTT.